The text below deals with one T cell receptor beta chain. This sample stems from a study of blood T cell repertoires in COVID-19. Sequencing used immunoSEQ multiplex PCR; TCRdb keeps in-frame clones, though not all of them. Here the sample spans 400,000 to 550,000 clones, around nine tenths being singletons. Losses at the gene ends were 4 bases for V and 2 bases for J; bases not matched to a gene: 4. Germline values: CDR1 MGHRA, CDR2 YSYEKL. CDR3 size: 14 residues. This rearrangement joins TRBV4-1 to TRBJ2-5; the match to TRBD1 covers 7 bases. The sequenced material came from PBMCs or T cells enriched from blood (not recorded which). The receptor's source is a young woman with acute COVID-19. The CDR3 DNA is TGCGCCAGCAGCCCGGGACAGCCTCAAGAGACCCAGTACTTC. Amino acids: CASSPGQPQETQYF.